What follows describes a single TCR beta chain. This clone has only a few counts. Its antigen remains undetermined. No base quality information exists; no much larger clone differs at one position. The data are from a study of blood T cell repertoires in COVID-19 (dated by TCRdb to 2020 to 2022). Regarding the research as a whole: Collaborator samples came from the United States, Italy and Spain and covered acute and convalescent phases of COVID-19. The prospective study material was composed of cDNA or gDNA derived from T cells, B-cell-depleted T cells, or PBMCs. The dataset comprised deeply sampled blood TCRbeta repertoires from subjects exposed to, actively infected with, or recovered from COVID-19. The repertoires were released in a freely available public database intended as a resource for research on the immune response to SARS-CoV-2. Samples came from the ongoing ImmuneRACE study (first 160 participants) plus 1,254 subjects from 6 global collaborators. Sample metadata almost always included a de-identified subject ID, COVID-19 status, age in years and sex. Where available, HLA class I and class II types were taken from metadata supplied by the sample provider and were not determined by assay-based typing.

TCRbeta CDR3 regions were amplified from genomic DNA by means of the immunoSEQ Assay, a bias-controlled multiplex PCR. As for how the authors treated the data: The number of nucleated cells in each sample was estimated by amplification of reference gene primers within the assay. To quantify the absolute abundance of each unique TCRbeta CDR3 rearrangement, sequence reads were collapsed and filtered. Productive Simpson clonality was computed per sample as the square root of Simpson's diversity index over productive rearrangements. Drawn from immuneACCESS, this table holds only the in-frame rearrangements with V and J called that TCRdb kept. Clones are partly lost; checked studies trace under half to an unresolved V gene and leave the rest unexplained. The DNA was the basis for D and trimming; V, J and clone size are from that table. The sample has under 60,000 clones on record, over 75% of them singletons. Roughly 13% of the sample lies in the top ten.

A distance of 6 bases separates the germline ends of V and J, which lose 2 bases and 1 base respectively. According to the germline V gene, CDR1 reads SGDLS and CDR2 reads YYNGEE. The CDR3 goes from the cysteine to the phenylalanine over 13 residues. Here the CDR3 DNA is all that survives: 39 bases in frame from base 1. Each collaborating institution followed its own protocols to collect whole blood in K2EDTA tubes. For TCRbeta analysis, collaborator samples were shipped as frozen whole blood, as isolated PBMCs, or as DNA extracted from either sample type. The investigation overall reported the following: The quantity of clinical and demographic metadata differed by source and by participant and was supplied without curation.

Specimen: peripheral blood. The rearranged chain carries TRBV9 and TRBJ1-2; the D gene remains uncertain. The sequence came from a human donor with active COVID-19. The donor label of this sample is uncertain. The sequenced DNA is TGTGCCAGCAGCGTTGAGGATAACTATGGCTACACCTTC. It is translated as CASSVEDNYGYTF.